The 18 T cell receptor beta chains listed next were all sequenced from one sample in a study of shared clonotypes between healthy human individuals (dated by TCRdb to 2018 to 2020). The library was produced with the immunoSEQ multiplex PCR assay. Held by TCRdb, this immuneACCESS table contains in-frame sequences only and omits some clones. Under half of the omission traces to an unresolved V gene where checked; the cause of the rest is unknown. The sample table contains some 1,100,000 clones; only one count was recorded for about 80% of them. Jointly, the top ten make up under 0.6% of the sample. The sequenced sample consisted of memory CD4+ T cells from PBMCs. Reading the label with the study, this specimen's cell subset or site is: CD45RA-negative fraction. These receptors were obtained from a man aged 18 to 29 in good health. Some clones in this sample may be carry-over from other donors' samples.

The J gene is TRBJ2-7, the V gene TRBV7-6; no reliable D call. V was trimmed by 1 base and J by 2 bases, leaving 15 bases between them. Germline CDR1 is SGHVS and CDR2 is FNYEAQ. The CDR3 is 16 residues long. CDR3 bases: TGTGCCAGCAGCTTAGGAGTAGGACGGCCGGCCTACGAGCAGTACTTC. Translated: CASSLGVGRPAYEQYF.

The chain carries TRBV6-5 and TRBJ2-1; D is uncertain. The germline gives CDR1 MNHEY, CDR2 SVGAGI. This CDR3 contains 15 residues. V lost 6 bases, J lost 1 base, and 13 bases lay in between. CDR3 region: CASRLWGTSYNEQFF. CDR3 DNA sequence: TGTGCCAGCAGGTTATGGGGTACGTCCTACAATGAGCAGTTCTTC.

The J gene is TRBJ1-2, the V gene TRBV5-1; D remains unclear. Trimming pared 0 bases from V and 3 bases from J, leaving 12 bases between. The germline V gene encodes CDR1 SGHRS and CDR2 YFSETQ. This CDR3 region has 15 residues. In nucleotides, the CDR3 is TGCGCCAGCAGCTTGGAGGATGGGCAGTACTATGGCTACACCTTC. This gives the protein CASSLEDGQYYGYTF.

The rearrangement links TRBV6-6 to TRBJ1-2; possible D gene TRBD1, 5 bases. V shed 0 bases and J shed 5 bases, with 13 bases lying between them. Germline CDR1 and CDR2: MNHNY and SVGAGI (reference sequence). The CDR3 is 15 amino acids. CDR3 in amino acids: CASSYSRSQGYGYTF. CDR3 nucleotide sequence: TGTGCCAGCAGTTACTCGAGGTCCCAGGGATATGGCTACACCTTC.

V gene TRBV5-6 combines with J gene TRBJ2-5, with D perhaps matching TRBD1 (5 bases). Germline V gives CDR1 SGHDT, CDR2 YYEEEE. There are 14 residues in the CDR3. V was cut by 4 bases and J by 4 bases, with 14 bases left in between. CDR3 residues: CASSPRARRETQYF. CDR3 coding DNA: TGTGCCAGCAGCCCCAGGGCAAGACGAGAGACCCAGTACTTC. Full variable domain (remainder filled in from reference TRBV5-6 and TRBJ2-5): DAGVTQSPTHLIKTRGQQVTLRCSPKSGHDTVSWYQQALGQGPQFIFQYYEEEERQRGNFPDRFSGHQFPNYSSELNVNALLLGDSALYLCASSPRARRETQYFGPGTRLLVL.

The chain employs TRBV13 and TRBJ2-3; 8 positions agree with TRBD2. J was trimmed by 11 bases and V by 3 bases; bases with no gene match: 22. There are 18 residues in the CDR3. Germline V gene data show CDR1 as PRHDT and CDR2 as FYEKMQ (reference sequence). The DNA for the CDR3 is TGTGCCAGCAGCTTGACTAGCGCCCGAGGAAGTCCAACAGTTGAGCAGTATTTT. Its protein product is CASSLTSARGSPTVEQYF.

V gene TRBV7-8 combines with J gene TRBJ2-7; 9 bases are a match to TRBD2. Trimming at V came to 3 bases and at J to 3 bases, leaving 3 bases not matched to a gene. This CDR3 is 14 amino acids long. Germline assignment: CDR1 SGHVS and CDR2 FQNEAQ. The CDR3 is CASSFFSGSYEQYF. For the CDR3, the DNA is TGTGCCAGCAGCTTCTTTAGCGGGAGCTACGAGCAGTACTTC. Using reference TRBV7-8 and TRBJ2-7 for the parts outside the CDR3, the full variable domain is GAGVSQSPRYKVAKRGQDVALRCDPISGHVSLFWYQQALGQGPEFLTYFQNEAQLDKSGLPSDRFFAERPEGSVSTLKIQRTQQEDSAVYLCASSFFSGSYEQYFGPGTRLTVT.

About this clone itself: Other nucleotide sequences in the sample specify the same CDR3. The chain uses TRBV5-6 and TRBJ2-7; D gene ambiguous. With 0 bases removed from V and 3 bases from J, the gap between germline ends came to 4 bases. The CDR3 is made up of 12 amino acids. CDR1 and CDR2 from the germline V gene are SGHDT and YYEEEE. In DNA form, the CDR3 reads TGTGCCAGCAGCTTGGGAGGCTACGAGCAGTACTTC. Its protein product is CASSLGGYEQYF.

This sequence joins TRBV5-1 and TRBJ2-3; 12 bases agree with TRBD2. This CDR3 is built from 16 residues. CDR1 is SGHRS, CDR2 YFSETQ, per germline. V was clipped by 2 bases and J by 1 base; unmatched bases: 2. CDR3 protein: CASSFGLAGRTDTQYF. CDR3 sequence (DNA): TGCGCCAGCAGCTTCGGACTAGCGGGACGCACAGATACGCAGTATTTT.

The V gene is TRBV29-1, the J gene TRBJ2-1; 12 positions agree with TRBD2. The CDR3 covers 14 residues. Trimming removed 5 bases from V and 9 bases from J; junction bases left unmatched: 8. Germline lookup yields CDR1 SQVTM and CDR2 ANQGSEA. CDR3: CSVWASGREVEQFF. Here the CDR3 DNA reads TGCAGCGTTTGGGCTAGCGGGAGGGAGGTTGAGCAGTTCTTC.

This clone showed up just once. The CDR3 loop reads CASSLQGAGTEAFF. Here the CDR3 DNA reads TGTGCCAGTAGCCTACAGGGGGCCGGCACTGAAGCTTTCTTT. J is TRBJ1-1 and V is TRBV19, with 9 positions matching TRBD1. V trimming: 6 bases; J trimming: 4 bases; junction bases outside the gene matches: 6. The CDR3 is 14 residues long. CDR1 and CDR2 (germline): LNHDA, SQIVND (reference sequence).

The V call is TRBV6-1, the J call TRBJ1-1; unclear D gene. Germline CDR1 MNHNS, CDR2 SASEGT. V lost 3 bases and J 1 base, leaving 9 bases between the germline ends. This CDR3 is 14 amino acids long. Here the CDR3 DNA reads TGTGCCAGCAGTGATGGACCCCCGAACACTGAAGCTTTCTTT. It yields the protein CASSDGPPNTEAFF.

This clone came up a few times. The sample holds other DNA sequences that translate to the same CDR3. The V gene is TRBV5-1, the J gene TRBJ1-1; 10 nucleotides match TRBD1. V lost 5 bases, J lost 4 bases, and 5 bases stayed unmatched. Per germline, CDR1 SGHRS and CDR2 YFSETQ. This CDR3 spans 14 amino acids. The CDR3 loop is CASSFRDRGTEAFF. Here the CDR3 DNA reads TGCGCCAGCAGTTTCCGGGACAGGGGCACTGAAGCTTTCTTT.

The CDR3 DNA follows: TGTGCCAGCAGTTTATGGAACAGCGGAGGCGCTGAAGCTTTCTTT. Its protein is CASSLWNSGGAEAFF. V usage is TRBV28 and J usage is TRBJ1-1; D uncertain. This CDR3 has 15 amino acids. Trimming cost V 0 bases and J 6 bases, with 14 bases left between them. Germline assignment: CDR1 MDHEN and CDR2 SYDVKM.

The chain employs TRBV28 and TRBJ1-1; 7 nucleotides align to TRBD1. In germline, CDR1 is MDHEN, CDR2 SYDVKM. The CDR3 runs to 13 residues. V shed 2 bases and J 8 bases; nucleotides not matched to a gene: 5. The CDR3 reads CASSLRAQGEAFF. In nucleotides, the CDR3 is TGTGCCAGCAGTTTACGGGCACAGGGGGAAGCTTTCTTT.

This clone was counted a few times. CDR3 bases: TGCGCCAGCAGTCTTACCAGGGGAGGACGCAATCAGCCCCAGCATTTT. Its translation is CASSLTRGGRNQPQHF. The J gene is TRBJ1-5, the V gene TRBV23-1; a weak D match, TRBD1 (6 bases). TRBV23-1 is an ORF for which the function is uncertain. The CDR3 has 16 amino acids. Between the trimmed V and J ends, which lost 4 bases and 2 bases, there was a span of 15 bases.

DNA for the CDR3: TGTGCCAGCACTAGAGGTGGGGCCGTCTACGAGCAGTACTTC. Translated, it gives CASTRGGAVYEQYF. This chain links TRBV6-1 with TRBJ2-7, with TRBD1 as a possible D gene (5 bases). The CDR3 sequence is 14 residues long. Germline loops: CDR1 MNHNS, CDR2 SASEGT. V was pared by 7 bases and J by 3 bases, with 16 bases between.

The chain joins TRBV5-4 to TRBJ2-5; D unresolved. Germline V gene sequence: CDR1 SGHNT, CDR2 YYREEE (reference sequence). This CDR3 region has 15 residues. Trimming removed 1 base from V and 1 base from J, with 11 bases in between. The CDR3 sequence is CASSLSPLFQETQYF. CDR3 sequence (DNA): TGTGCCAGCAGCTTGTCACCCCTTTTCCAAGAGACCCAGTACTTC.